This T cell receptor beta chain was profiled in a study of blood T cell repertoires in COVID-19. As for the study in general: From the United States, Italy and Spain came samples of acute and convalescent COVID-19.

Participant-reported clinical history was the basis for cohort assignment. CDR1 is SGHDN and CDR2 is FVKESK in the germline V gene. This CDR3 has 15 residues. V was shortened by 1 base and J by 0 bases, with 4 bases between the two germline ends. Data came from immunoSEQ multiplex PCR; TCRdb stores just in-frame clones and leaves some out. The repertoire has 250,000 to 350,000 clones, 85% of them found once; the top ten carry around 2.3%. Sample: PBMCs or T cells enriched from blood (not recorded which). The chain carries TRBV14 and TRBJ2-6; unclear D gene. The clonotype was recovered from a woman in her forties or fifties who had recovered from COVID-19. CDR3 protein: CASSQVISGANVLTF. The CDR3 DNA is TGTGCCAGCAGCCAAGTTATCTCTGGGGCCAACGTCCTGACTTTC. Variable domain in full (rest from reference TRBV14 and TRBJ2-6): EAGVTQFPSHSVIEKGQTVTLRCDPISGHDNLYWYRRVMGKEIKFLLHFVKESKQDESGMPNNRFLAERTGGTYSTLKVQPAELEDSGVYFCASSQVISGANVLTFGAGSRLTVL.